The 5 T cell receptor beta chains below all came from one sample that was sequenced in a study of shared clonotypes between healthy human individuals. It was CD45RO-negative cells, positively selected for CCR7, that made up naive CD8 cells, with terminally differentiated effector memory CD45RA+ cells excluded. The method was immunoSEQ multiplex PCR; TCRdb's version includes in-frame clones alone and lacks a portion of them. The sample gives about 2.2 million clones, roughly 91% of which show up once; 1.7% is in the top ten. The sequenced sample consisted of naive CD8+ T cells from PBMCs. These receptors were taken from a man between 18 and 35 years old in good health. Some clones in this sample may be carry-over from other donors' samples.

This chain uses TRBV5-6 with TRBJ2-7; D tentatively reads TRBD1 or TRBD2 (5 bases each). Trimming removed 1 base from V and 4 bases from J, with 21 bases in between. The CDR3 runs 17 residues. Germline CDR1 and CDR2: SGHDT and YYEEEE. CDR3 sequence: CASSLISGSQGRYEQYF. CDR3 coding DNA: TGTGCCAGCAGCTTGATTAGTGGCTCGCAGGGACGGTACGAGCAGTACTTC.

The V call is TRBV27, the J call TRBJ2-7; TRBD2 matches at 8 bases. Germline V gene lookup returns CDR1 MNHEY and CDR2 SMNVEV (reference sequence). There are 15 residues in the CDR3. The V segment lost 3 bases and the J segment 3 bases; nucleotides outside the gene matches: 7. This CDR3 is CASSFAAGGLYEQYF. CDR3 sequence (DNA): TGTGCCAGCAGTTTCGCTGCGGGAGGCCTCTACGAGCAGTACTTC.

The chain has TRBV11-3 and TRBJ2-3; a weak D match, TRBD1 (6 bases). The CDR3 is 15 amino acids. Germline V gene data show CDR1 as SGHNT and CDR2 as YENEEA. V was clipped by 6 bases and J by 3 bases, with 16 bases between them. CDR3 region: CASSATKRGTDTQYF. The CDR3 DNA is TGTGCCAGCAGTGCAACAAAGAGGGGGACAGATACGCAGTATTTT.

This clone is a singleton in its sample. The genes are TRBV19 and TRBJ1-1; possibly TRBD1 for D (6 bases). V shed 6 bases and J shed 3 bases, with 23 bases lying between them. This CDR3 has 17 amino acids. Germline loops: CDR1 LNHDA, CDR2 SQIVND (reference sequence). The CDR3 DNA reads as TGTGCCAGTAGCGACCGCTTGTGGGGGCGCGATGACACTGAAGCTTTCTTT. Protein product: CASSDRLWGRDDTEAFF.

V gene TRBV4-1 combines with J gene TRBJ2-7; TRBD2 matches 9 bases. This CDR3 spans 15 amino acids. The trim removed 6 bases at V and 0 bases at J, leaving 6 bases unmatched. Germline CDR1 and CDR2: MGHRA and YSYEKL. CDR3 coding DNA: TGCGCCAGCAGGCCGACTAGCGGACTCTCCTACGAGCAGTACTTC. Amino acid sequence: CASRPTSGLSYEQYF.